This T cell receptor (beta chain) is from a study of regulatory T cells in long-lasting Graves disease (dated by TCRdb to about 2021). Regarding the research as a whole: Newly diagnosed Graves' disease patients had taken antithyroid drugs for less than 3 months. The study took place in China and was registered as a clinical trial. A total of 35 or so samples underwent TCR sequencing: some 13 from persistent and about 20 from newly diagnosed Graves' disease patients. Peripheral blood TCR sequencing and RNA sequencing compared persistent Graves' disease patients with newly diagnosed Graves' disease patients.

Measured from the cysteine to the phenylalanine, the CDR3 is 19 residues long. Here the CDR3 DNA is all that survives: 57 bases in frame from base 1. In the germline V gene, CDR1 corresponds to SGDLS and CDR2 to YYNGEE. V ends up 2 bases short and J 7 bases short, with an unmatched junction base count of 18. As to this clonotype: The antigen this receptor binds is unknown. Base qualities are missing; no much larger clone stands one base away.

The library was prepared using multiplex PCR. For sequencing, an Illumina HiSeq 4000 was employed. To build TCR beta libraries, CDR3 regions were amplified by Arm-PCR using iRepertoire HTBI primers. Before sequencing, the PCR products went through gel purification. In the source study's methods: Gene usage analysis of CDR3 amino acid clonotypes used the approximately 62 TRBV and some 13 TRBJ segments found across samples. COPE and FqMerger were used to merge the filtered high-quality paired reads into contigs. Contigs were aligned with BLAST to IMGT TRBV, TRBD and TRBJ reference genes, and CDR3 was defined per IMGT. Clonotypes above 0.1% frequency were classified as highly expanded clones. Shannon entropy was used to measure repertoire diversity, and the Gini coefficient was used to measure V-J evenness. A clonotype was considered public if more than one individual shared it. The raw public reads went through TCRdb reprocessing: fastp at Q25, MiXCR clone calling, in-frame beta chains kept. Every entry covers one CDR3 protein and lists the most common genes and DNA from its rows. The V and J calls shown here were made by TCRdb, not taken from the authors' results. Within this sample are approximately 350,000 distinct CDR3 sequences, with 15% to 20% of them counted one time only. 20% of the sample lies in the top ten.

The sample's time point label, in plain terms: newly diagnosed GD, antithyroid drugs for less than 3 months. RNA was extracted from PBMCs in TRIzol for both TCR sequencing and RNA sequencing. Graves' disease was diagnosed according to American Thyroid Association guidelines. Recruitment of patients was carried out at an endocrinology department in Xi'an, China. From each patient, 7.5 to 9.5 milliliters of peripheral blood was collected into an EDTA anticoagulant tube. PBMCs were isolated by Ficoll Paque Plus density gradient separation without further T cell sorting. An Agilent 2100 Bioanalyzer and agarose gel were used to check RNA quality, while a NanoDrop 2000 measured RNA concentration. Points the paper makes about the study in general: Sequencing and analysis were restricted to the TCR beta chain. A larger number of public clonotypes was shared among persistent patients (more than 2,500) than among newly diagnosed patients (roughly 980). Compared with newly diagnosed patients, persistent Graves' disease patients had lower TCR Shannon entropy and fewer highly expanded clones, which suggests clonal expansion. Because the primary lesion, thyroid tissue, could not be accessed, the study looked at peripheral blood alone. The authors acknowledged the small sample size as a limitation that may reduce accuracy. TRBV28, TRBJ1-2 and TRBJ2-5 were preferentially used in persistent disease, while TRBV20-1 and TRBJ2-1 were favored in newly diagnosed disease.

These data also featured in a second study, about T cells in Graves' hyperthyroidism and ophthalmopathy. In that second paper, the authors write: A patient counted as having stable Graves' hyperthyroidism if no progression to ophthalmopathy occurred over 18 months of follow-up. Hyperthyroidism patients were aged 18 to 65 years and newly diagnosed, with disease duration of less than 2 months. Any patient with an uncontrolled infection, another autoimmune disease, pregnancy or lactation was excluded. Diagnoses were based on clinical symptoms, serum thyroxine and TRAb, thyroid ultrasound and orbital computed tomography. The TCR CDR3 was subjected to a first round of RT-PCR using the HTBI primer set and the Qiagen OneStep RT-PCR kit. Blood samples also contained most of the expanded thyroid clonotypes (frequency above 0.001), which suggests that blood repertoires may reflect thyroid immune responses. A model built on a 13 V-J signature distinguished ophthalmopathy from stable hyperthyroidism, reaching around 87% sensitivity and around 82% specificity in cross-validation and 80%/75% in testing. In validation, the model predicted progression to ophthalmopathy with over 60% sensitivity and about 72% specificity, a median of around six months before onset. A discovery cohort of about a hundred patients, roughly 45 with Graves' ophthalmopathy and under 60 with stable Graves' hyperthyroidism, was used to find distinguishing TCR V-J signatures. Prospective prediction of ophthalmopathy was tested in an independent validation cohort of 18 to 20 hyperthyroidism patients and 17 patients who later progressed to ophthalmopathy. The approximately 100 discovery patients were randomly split 7:3 into training and test sets. Thyroid tissue and blood T-cell repertoires from six Graves' hyperthyroidism patients were also compared in the study. Once sampling was done, hyperthyroidism patients were given methimazole at a starting dose of 30 mg daily, whereas ophthalmopathy patients were given high-dose intravenous methylprednisolone. The libraries were constructed in a second round of multiplex PCR and then size-selected and purified. Paired-end sequencing of the libraries was performed with 100 bp reads on an Illumina HiSeq2000. Raw data were processed with SOAPnuke, discarding reads with adapters, uncalled bases, mean Phred below 15, or no exact constant-primer or identifier match. COPE v1.2.5 was used to merge high-quality paired reads, and clonotypes were defined as unique nucleotide sequences. Clonotypes were aligned to IMGT TRBV, TRBD and TRBJ reference segments using MiTCR v1.1. Analysis was restricted to V-J combinations with a frequency above 0.0001, which covered just over 98% of repertoires. A TCS score was defined as the ratio between F50 (clonal expansion) and ExV (chaos), using BLOSUM62-based TCRdist between CDR3 peptides within each V-J. Welch's t-statistics and random forest reduced several hundred V-J features to under 15, which were used in a naive Bayes classifier (R e1071). No statistical method was used to set the sample size in advance, and investigators knew the group allocation. According to the paper, TCR Vbeta CDR3 sequencing was carried out on approximately 140 peripheral blood samples, which came from 40 to 45 ophthalmopathy, 75 to 80 hyperthyroidism and approximately 17 progressor patients.

The clonotype was recovered from a woman younger than 35 with Graves disease. Donor details come from another sample of the same person, matched by shared clones. The sequence links TRBV9 to TRBJ2-1, and TRBD2 aligns with 10 junction nucleotides. Sequenced here: peripheral blood mononuclear cells (PBMCs), sampled at new diagnosis, from a patient treated with antithyroid drugs. The DNA sequence reads TGTGCCAGCAGCGTGTCTTTAGCGGGGGGCGCCGGACTACGGAATGAGCAGTTCTTC. Its protein product is CASSVSLAGGAGLRNEQFF.